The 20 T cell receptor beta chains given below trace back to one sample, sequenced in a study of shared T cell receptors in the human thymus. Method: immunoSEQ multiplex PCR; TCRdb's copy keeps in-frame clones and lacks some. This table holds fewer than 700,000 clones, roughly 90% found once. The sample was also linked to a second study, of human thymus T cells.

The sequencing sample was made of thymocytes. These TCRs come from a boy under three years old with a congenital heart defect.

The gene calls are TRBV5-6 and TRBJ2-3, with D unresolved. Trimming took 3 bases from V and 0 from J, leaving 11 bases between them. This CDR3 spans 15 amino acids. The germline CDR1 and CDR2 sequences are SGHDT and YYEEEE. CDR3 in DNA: TGTGCCAGCAGCTCCCCTCCAGGCAGCACAGATACGCAGTATTTT. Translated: CASSSPPGSTDTQYF.

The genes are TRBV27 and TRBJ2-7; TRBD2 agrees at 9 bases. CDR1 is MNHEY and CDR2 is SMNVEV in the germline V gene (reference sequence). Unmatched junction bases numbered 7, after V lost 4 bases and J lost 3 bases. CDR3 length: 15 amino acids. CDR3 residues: CASSYSGRWGYEQYF. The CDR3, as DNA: TGTGCCAGCAGTTATAGCGGGAGATGGGGCTACGAGCAGTACTTC.

The CDR3 is CASSAVGGPGVSSGNTIYF. CDR3 DNA sequence: TGTGCCAGCAGCGCAGTGGGGGGACCGGGGGTGAGCTCTGGAAACACCATATATTTT. J is TRBJ1-3 and V is TRBV7-9; the D gene is possibly TRBD1 (5 bases). The CDR3 loop spans 19 amino acids. V lost 5 bases and J 0 bases, leaving 23 bases between the germline ends. The germline V gene has CDR1 SEHNR and CDR2 FQNEAQ (reference sequence).

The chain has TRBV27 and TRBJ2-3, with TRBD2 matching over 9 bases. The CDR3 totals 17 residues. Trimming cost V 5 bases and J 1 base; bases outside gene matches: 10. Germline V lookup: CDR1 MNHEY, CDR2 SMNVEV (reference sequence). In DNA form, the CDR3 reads TGTGCCAGCAGTCCGCGCGGGACTAGCCCTGGCACAGATACGCAGTATTTT. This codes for CASSPRGTSPGTDTQYF.

CDR3 sequence reads: CASSLPPSTSGRAYEQYF. CDR3 sequence (DNA): TGTGCCAGCAGTTTACCTCCATCTACTAGCGGGAGAGCCTACGAGCAGTACTTC. The chain combines TRBV27 with TRBJ2-7, with 11 bases that match TRBD2. This CDR3 is built from 18 residues. In germline, CDR1 is MNHEY, CDR2 SMNVEV (reference sequence). With V trimmed by 2 bases and J by 2 bases, 11 bases remained unmatched.

CDR3 nucleotide sequence: TGTGCCAGCTCACTGGACAGGGCAAAGGTATTAAGCAATCAGCCCCAGCATTTT. It specifies CASSLDRAKVLSNQPQHF. The rearrangement joins TRBV18 to TRBJ1-5, with 8 bases that match TRBD1. The CDR3 is 18 amino acids. The germline V gene has CDR1 KGHSH and CDR2 LQKENI. The trim removed 4 bases at V and 1 base at J, leaving 12 bases unmatched.

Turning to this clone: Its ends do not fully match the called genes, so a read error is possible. CDR3 nucleotides: TGTGCTAGCAGCCCCCGGGACAGGGACCTCCCATGGGAGACCCAGTACTTC. This codes for CASSPRDRDLPWETQYF. The chain uses TRBV7-7 and TRBJ2-5, with 9 bases matching TRBD1. The CDR3 contains 17 residues. Germline V gene sequence: CDR1 SSHAT, CDR2 FNYEAQ (reference sequence).

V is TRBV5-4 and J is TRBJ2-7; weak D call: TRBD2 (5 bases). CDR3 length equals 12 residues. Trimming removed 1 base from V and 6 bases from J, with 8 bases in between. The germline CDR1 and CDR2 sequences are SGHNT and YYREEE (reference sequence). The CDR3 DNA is TGTGCCAGCAGCTTGAGGAGCGGCGAGCAGTACTTC. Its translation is CASSLRSGEQYF.

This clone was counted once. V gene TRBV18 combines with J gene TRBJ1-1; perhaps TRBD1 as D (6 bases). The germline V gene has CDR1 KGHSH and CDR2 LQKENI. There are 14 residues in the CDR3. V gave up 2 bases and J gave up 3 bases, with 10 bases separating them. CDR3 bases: TGTGCCAGCTCACCAACAGGGCTGGACACTGAAGCTTTCTTT. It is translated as CASSPTGLDTEAFF.

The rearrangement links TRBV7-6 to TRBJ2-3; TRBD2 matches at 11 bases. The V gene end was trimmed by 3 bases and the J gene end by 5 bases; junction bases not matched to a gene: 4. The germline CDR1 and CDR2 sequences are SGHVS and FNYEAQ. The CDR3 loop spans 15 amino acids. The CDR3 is CASSFTSGSGDTQYF. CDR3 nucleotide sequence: TGTGCCAGCAGCTTTACTAGCGGGAGTGGAGATACGCAGTATTTT.

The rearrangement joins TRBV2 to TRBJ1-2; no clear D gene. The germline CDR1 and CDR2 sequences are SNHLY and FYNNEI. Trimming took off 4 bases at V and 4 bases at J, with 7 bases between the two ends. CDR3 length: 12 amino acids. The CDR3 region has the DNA TGTGCCAGCAGTGGGACTCCCTATGGCTACACCTTC. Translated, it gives CASSGTPYGYTF. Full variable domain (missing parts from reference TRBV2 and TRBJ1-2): EPEVTQTPSHQVTQMGQEVILRCVPISNHLYFYWYRQILGQKVEFLVSFYNNEISEKSEIFDDQFSVERPDGSNFTLKIRSTKLEDSAMYFCASSGTPYGYTFGSGTRLTVV.

The CDR3 loop reads CASSLQGLGVTGELFF. In DNA form, the CDR3 reads TGTGCCAGCAGCTTACAGGGACTAGGGGTCACCGGGGAGCTGTTTTTT. V usage is TRBV7-2 and J usage is TRBJ2-2, with TRBD2 matching 8 bases. The CDR3 runs to 16 residues. Losses at the gene ends were 2 bases for V and 4 bases for J; bases not matched to a gene: 6. Germline values: CDR1 SGHTA, CDR2 FQGNSA.

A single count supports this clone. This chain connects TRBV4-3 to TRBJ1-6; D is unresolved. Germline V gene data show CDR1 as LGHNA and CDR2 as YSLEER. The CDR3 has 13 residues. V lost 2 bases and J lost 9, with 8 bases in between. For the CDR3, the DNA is TGCGCCAGCAGCCAAACCCGGGGTTCACCCCTCCACTTT. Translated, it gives CASSQTRGSPLHF.

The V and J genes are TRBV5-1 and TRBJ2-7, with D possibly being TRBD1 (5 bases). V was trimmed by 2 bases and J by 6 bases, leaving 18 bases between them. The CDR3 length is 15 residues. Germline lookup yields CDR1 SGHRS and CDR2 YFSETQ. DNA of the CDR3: TGCGCCAGCAGCTTCCCCGAGACAGCCACTTCCGAGCAGTACTTC. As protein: CASSFPETATSEQYF.

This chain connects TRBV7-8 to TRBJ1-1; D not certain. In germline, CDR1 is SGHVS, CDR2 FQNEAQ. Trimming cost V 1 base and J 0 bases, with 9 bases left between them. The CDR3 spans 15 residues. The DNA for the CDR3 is TGTGCCAGCAGCTTAGTCAGGCGCATGAACACTGAAGCTTTCTTT. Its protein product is CASSLVRRMNTEAFF.

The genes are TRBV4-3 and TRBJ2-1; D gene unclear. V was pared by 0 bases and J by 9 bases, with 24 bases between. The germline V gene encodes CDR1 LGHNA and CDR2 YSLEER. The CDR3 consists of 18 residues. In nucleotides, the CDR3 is TGCGCCAGCAGCCAAGAGGGCCGTCTTTTCCGTCTGTTCAGTGAGCAGTTCTTC. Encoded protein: CASSQEGRLFRLFSEQFF.

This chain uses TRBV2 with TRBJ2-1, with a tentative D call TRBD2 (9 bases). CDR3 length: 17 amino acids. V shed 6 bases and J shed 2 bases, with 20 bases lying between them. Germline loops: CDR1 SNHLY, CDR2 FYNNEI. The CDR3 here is CASSYGQGLATYNEQFF. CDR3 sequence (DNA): TGTGCCAGCAGCTACGGACAGGGACTAGCAACCTACAATGAGCAGTTCTTC.

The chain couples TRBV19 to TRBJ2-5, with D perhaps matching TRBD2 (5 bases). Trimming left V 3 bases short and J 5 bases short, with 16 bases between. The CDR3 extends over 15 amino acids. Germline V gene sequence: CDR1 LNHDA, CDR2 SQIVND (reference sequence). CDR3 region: CASSMLEGYEETQYF. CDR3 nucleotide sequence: TGTGCCAGTAGTATGCTCGAGGGATATGAGGAGACCCAGTACTTC.

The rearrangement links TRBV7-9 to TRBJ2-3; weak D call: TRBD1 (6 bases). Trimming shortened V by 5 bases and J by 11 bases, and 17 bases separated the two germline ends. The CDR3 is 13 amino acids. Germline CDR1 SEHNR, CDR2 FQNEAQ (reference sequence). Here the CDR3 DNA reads TGTGCCAGCAGCGATTCGGACAGCCAACGGCAGTATTTT. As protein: CASSDSDSQRQYF.

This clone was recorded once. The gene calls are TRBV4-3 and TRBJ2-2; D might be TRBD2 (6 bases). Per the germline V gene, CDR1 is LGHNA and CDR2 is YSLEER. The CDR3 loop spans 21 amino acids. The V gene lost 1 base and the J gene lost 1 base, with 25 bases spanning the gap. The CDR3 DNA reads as TGCGCCAGCAGCCAAGGCGGGCGGGCGGTCGGAGGGGCGTGGAACACCGGGGAGCTGTTTTTT. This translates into CASSQGGRAVGGAWNTGELFF.